This T cell receptor beta chain originates from a study of molecular identifiers for immune sequencing clone quantification. The length of the CDR3 is 15 residues. Trimming cost V 9 bases and J 5 bases, with 20 bases left between them. Germline loops: CDR1 SNHLY, CDR2 FYNNEI. Whole-study results and caveats: Clones carrying above 20 RNA copies accounted for over 97% of effector molecules, under 1% in naive cells.

Listed TCR primers and previously described methods were used for bulk TCR libraries. TCRdb passed the PCR reads through MiXCR, listing each CDR3 protein once. The sample lists 600,000 to 650,000 distinct CDR3 sequences, roughly 21% seen once, with roughly 0.83% in the top ten. Sorting isolated naive CD8 T cells as CD8+CD4-CCR7+CD45RA+ events. As concerns this clonotype: Its antigen is undetermined.

The chain links TRBV2 to TRBJ2-1; a possible D gene is TRBD1 (6 bases). The source is a human donor in good health. Some libraries in this study had Jurkat cell RNA spiked in. The source material was naive CD8+ T cells from blood, with Jurkat cell RNA spiked in. Subset of the sample: FACS-sorted CD8+CD4-CCR7+CD45RA+ naive T cells. The CDR3 sequence: CASSLNREGNNEQFF. CDR3 bases: TGTGCCAGTTCTTTGAACAGGGAAGGAAACAATGAGCAGTTCTTC.